This entry lists 15 T cell receptor beta chains sequenced from one sample in a study of radiotherapy plus CTLA-4 blockade in lung cancer. The data were produced by immunoSEQ multiplex PCR, yet TCRdb's version contains in-frame clones alone and is incomplete. The repertoire holds 50,000 to 65,000 clones, 77% seen once, with around 4% in the top ten. Specimen: peripheral blood, collected from a patient treated with radiotherapy plus ipilimumab. The receptors were sampled from a human donor with non-small cell lung cancer who had a partial response to radiotherapy plus ipilimumab.

The rearrangement joins TRBV19 to TRBJ2-4; D may be TRBD2 (6 bases). In germline, CDR1 is LNHDA, CDR2 SQIVND (reference sequence). This CDR3 has 16 amino acids. V was pared by 1 base and J by 0 bases, with 10 bases between. The CDR3 is CASSIGGTLAKNIQYF. The CDR3 DNA reads TGTGCCAGTAGTATAGGAGGGACTCTAGCCAAAAACATTCAGTACTTC.

V and J are TRBV28 and TRBJ2-2; 7 nucleotides agree with TRBD2. Germline CDR1 reads MDHEN; CDR2 reads SYDVKM. With V trimmed by 2 bases and J by 0 bases, 9 bases remained unmatched. The CDR3 spans 18 residues. CDR3 bases: TGTGCCAGCAGTTTAACAGGAACCGGGACTACGAACACCGGGGAGCTGTTTTTT. Protein: CASSLTGTGTTNTGELFF. The whole variable domain, remainder taken from reference TRBV28 and TRBJ2-2, is DVKVTQSSRYLVKRTGEKVFLECVQDMDHENMFWYRQDPGLGLRLIYFSYDVKMKEKGDIPEGYSVSREKKERFSLILESASTNQTSMYLCASSLTGTGTTNTGELFFGEGSRLTVL.

The chain has TRBV11-2 and TRBJ1-2; D remains unclear. The V end was cut by 5 bases, the J end by 5 bases, with 9 bases between. This CDR3 is 12 amino acids long. The V gene's germline CDR1 is SGHAT and CDR2 FQNNGV. CDR3 residues: CASSPEGYGYTF. CDR3 in DNA: TGTGCCAGCAGCCCTGAGGGTTATGGCTACACCTTC.

This chain joins TRBV29-1 and TRBJ2-2, with D possibly being TRBD1 (6 bases). With 6 bases removed from V and 3 bases from J, the gap between germline ends came to 14 bases. CDR3 length: 14 amino acids. Germline V lookup: CDR1 SQVTM, CDR2 ANQGSEA. In DNA form, the CDR3 reads TGCAGCGTGTACCAGGGGCCGGACACCGGGGAGCTGTTTTTT. Its protein is CSVYQGPDTGELFF.

V usage is TRBV7-2 and J usage is TRBJ2-5, with D possibly matching TRBD2 (5 bases). Germline V CDR1 and CDR2: SGHTA, FQGNSA. This CDR3 comprises 17 residues. V lost 1 base and J 5 bases, leaving 20 bases between the germline ends. CDR3 sequence reads: CASSLGRALSVGETQYF. The CDR3 region has the DNA TGTGCCAGCAGCTTAGGCCGGGCCCTTAGCGTGGGGGAGACCCAGTACTTC.

This clone has a single count. Here the CDR3 reads CASSVGREALDNEQFF. The CDR3 nucleotides are TGTGCCAGCAGCGTAGGAAGAGAGGCTTTGGACAATGAGCAGTTCTTC. V and J are TRBV9 and TRBJ2-1, with D unresolved. The length of the CDR3 is 16 residues. V gave up 0 bases and J gave up 5 bases, with 15 bases separating them. Germline-derived CDR1 and CDR2 are SGDLS and YYNGEE.

This chain uses TRBV9 with TRBJ1-2; D unresolved. With 2 bases removed from V and 4 bases from J, the gap between germline ends came to 12 bases. The CDR3 contains 14 residues. CDR1 and CDR2 from the germline V gene are SGDLS and YYNGEE. The CDR3 sequence is CASSVRPTPYGYTF. For the CDR3, the DNA is TGTGCCAGCAGCGTCAGACCGACACCCTATGGCTACACCTTC.

V and J are TRBV4-1 and TRBJ1-3; D is possibly TRBD1 (6 bases). V shed 1 base and J shed 0 bases, with 25 bases lying between them. In germline, CDR1 is MGHRA, CDR2 YSYEKL. This CDR3 has 21 residues. The CDR3 DNA sequence: TGCGCCAGCAGCCAAGTCATGGGGGCCCAGATTCTTTTTAGCTCTGGAAACACCATATATTTT. Amino acids: CASSQVMGAQILFSSGNTIYF.

The chain carries TRBV7-2 and TRBJ1-6; a weak D match, TRBD1 (5 bases). The CDR3 has 15 amino acids. The germline gives CDR1 SGHTA, CDR2 FQGNSA. V gave up 5 bases and J gave up 10 bases, with 18 bases separating them. CDR3 bases: TGTGCCAGCAGCCCGCTTTCTGGGGCGGGATCACCCCTCCACTTT. Residues: CASSPLSGAGSPLHF.

The chain carries TRBV6-1 and TRBJ1-1; the match to TRBD1 covers 7 bases. J gave up 3 bases and V 6 bases, and 7 bases lay outside the gene matches. The CDR3 runs to 14 residues. Germline CDR1 is MNHNS and CDR2 is SASEGT. The CDR3 protein is CASSAQGEDTEAFF. Here the CDR3 DNA reads TGTGCCAGCAGCGCGCAGGGGGAGGACACTGAAGCTTTCTTT.

The chain links TRBV7-3 to TRBJ2-7, with TRBD1 identical over 10 bases. The junction had 4 bases not matched to a gene; V was cut back by 5 bases and J by 3 bases. This CDR3 contains 14 residues. The germline CDR1 and CDR2 sequences are SGHTA and FQGTGA. CDR3 region: CASSPGQGVYEQYF. CDR3 DNA sequence: TGTGCCAGCAGCCCAGGACAGGGGGTCTACGAGCAGTACTTC.

The rearrangement uses TRBV6-5 and TRBJ2-5; possibly TRBD1 for D (7 bases). From germline, CDR1 is MNHEY and CDR2 SVGAGI. V lost 6 bases to trimming and J lost 5 bases, with 13 bases between them. The CDR3 runs to 13 residues. Here the CDR3 reads CASSLRGDETQYF. CDR3 nucleotides: TGTGCCAGCAGCCTCAGGGGGGACGAGACCCAGTACTTC.

The chain carries TRBV14 and TRBJ2-7, with D maybe TRBD1 (5 bases). CDR1 and CDR2 from the germline V gene are SGHDN and FVKESK. V gave up 6 bases and J gave up 6 bases, with 18 bases separating them. This CDR3 is built from 14 residues. CDR3 residues: CASSSFLSGIEQYF. In DNA, the CDR3 is TGTGCCAGCAGTTCTTTTCTTTCAGGGATCGAGCAGTACTTC.

Details on this clone: The junction and the germline gene differ at one end; a read error may be behind it. CDR3 protein: CASGLAPGQAYEQYF. The CDR3 DNA follows: TGTGCCAGCGGCTTAGCCCCCGGACAGGCCTACGAGCAGTACTTC. V and J are TRBV7-6 and TRBJ2-7, with TRBD1 matching over 7 bases. Germline CDR1 is SGHVS and CDR2 is FNYEAQ. This CDR3 is built from 15 residues.

V usage is TRBV5-6 and J usage is TRBJ1-6, with D maybe TRBD1 (5 bases). V lost 0 bases, J lost 10 bases, and 14 bases lay in between. The CDR3 covers 15 residues. The germline V gene has CDR1 SGHDT and CDR2 YYEEEE. CDR3 region: CASSLVQGKGSPLHF. Written as DNA, the CDR3 is TGTGCCAGCAGCTTGGTCCAGGGAAAAGGATCACCCCTCCACTTT.